The 20 T cell receptor beta chains below come from one sample, sequenced in a study of blood T cell repertoires in COVID-19. Clones were read by immunoSEQ multiplex PCR, and TCRdb kept only the in-frame ones, dropping some. This sample has 150,000 to 200,000 clones, with approximately 89% found just once. Sequences were obtained from PBMCs or T cells enriched from blood (not recorded which). Every receptor here comes from a woman in her late teens or twenties who had recovered from COVID-19.

V usage is TRBV7-9 and J usage is TRBJ1-1; 9 bases align to TRBD1. CDR1 is SEHNR, CDR2 FQNEAQ, per germline (reference sequence). The CDR3 sequence is 12 residues long. The CDR3 sequence: CTQGAPNTEAFF. CDR3 sequence (DNA): TGTACACAGGGGGCACCGAACACTGAAGCTTTCTTT.

The V gene is TRBV3-1 (or the pseudogene TRBV3-2), the J gene TRBJ2-7; TRBD2 matches at 8 bases. The germline V gene has CDR1 LGHDT and CDR2 YNNKEL (reference sequence). This CDR3 comprises 16 residues. V lost 1 base, J lost 1 base, and 6 bases stayed unmatched. The CDR3 loop reads CASSQVPSGRSYEQYF. The CDR3 DNA reads as TGTGCCAGCAGCCAAGTACCCAGCGGGAGATCCTACGAGCAGTACTTC.

The DNA for the CDR3 is TGTGCCACCATAATCCAGTACAGGGGGATTTTGAACACTGAAGCTTTCTTT. This translates into CATIIQYRGILNTEAFF. The chain employs TRBV2 and TRBJ1-1; 8 nucleotides agree with TRBD1. After removal of 10 bases from V and 0 bases from J, the junction contained 16 bases not matched to a gene. Germline CDR1 SNHLY, CDR2 FYNNEI. This CDR3 is built from 17 residues. The full variable domain, in which reference TRBV2 and TRBJ1-1 provide the parts outside the CDR3, is EPEVTQTPSHQVTQMGQEVILRCVPISNHLYFYWYRQILGQKVEFLVSFYNNEISEKSEIFDDQFSVERPDGSNFTLKIRSTKLEDSAMYFCATIIQYRGILNTEAFFGQGTRLTVV.

This clone has more than one count but fewer than ten. This sequence joins TRBV15 and TRBJ2-3; the match to TRBD2 covers 10 bases. Germline values: CDR1 LNHNV, CDR2 YYDKDF (reference sequence). CDR3 length equals 17 residues. Losses at the gene ends were 1 base for V and 6 bases for J; bases not matched to a gene: 10. The CDR3 protein is CATSRGTLAGEADTQYF. CDR3 sequence (DNA): TGTGCCACCAGCAGAGGGACCCTAGCGGGAGAGGCTGATACGCAGTATTTT.

This chain links TRBV12-3 or TRBV12-4 with TRBJ2-7, with TRBD2 identical over 8 bases. Trimming at V came to 4 bases and at J to 4 bases, leaving 3 bases not matched to a gene. CDR3 length equals 13 residues. The CDR3 nucleotides read TGTGCCAGCAGTTGGGGACTAGTTTACGAGCAGTACTTC. Amino acid sequence: CASSWGLVYEQYF.

J is TRBJ2-3 and V is TRBV6-2 or TRBV6-3; maybe TRBD2 (5 bases). Germline V gene sequence: CDR1 MNHEY, CDR2 SVGEGT. This CDR3 contains 14 residues. V lost 4 bases to trimming and J lost 0 bases, with 8 bases between them. In DNA, the CDR3 is TGTGCCAGCAGTTCGACGGGAAGCACAGATACGCAGTATTTT. Translation gives CASSSTGSTDTQYF.

The rearrangement joins TRBV5-6 to TRBJ2-1; 7 bases agree with TRBD1. This CDR3 has 15 residues. CDR1 and CDR2 from the germline V gene are SGHDT and YYEEEE. Unmatched junction bases numbered 11, after V lost 4 bases and J lost 7 bases. The CDR3 region is CASSEKPGQRNEQFF. The CDR3 DNA reads TGTGCCAGCAGCGAAAAACCGGGACAGCGGAATGAGCAGTTCTTC.

Only one count was recorded for this clone. V and J are TRBV5-1 and TRBJ2-5; 13 bases fit TRBD2. The J segment lost 3 bases and the V segment lost 4 bases, leaving 3 bases of the junction unmatched. The CDR3 extends over 15 amino acids. Germline V gene lookup returns CDR1 SGHRS and CDR2 YFSETQ. CDR3 in amino acids: CASSETSGREETQYF. CDR3 nucleotide sequence: TGCGCCAGCAGCGAAACTAGCGGGAGGGAAGAGACCCAGTACTTC.

This sequence joins TRBV28 and TRBJ2-7, with D possibly matching TRBD1 (5 bases). Deletions cut 3 bases from V and 6 bases from J, with 15 bases between. The CDR3 has 14 residues. Germline V gives CDR1 MDHEN, CDR2 SYDVKM. CDR3 protein: CASSFPLRASEQYF. Here the CDR3 DNA reads TGTGCCAGCAGTTTCCCCCTCAGGGCAAGCGAGCAGTACTTC. Combining the CDR3 with reference TRBV28 and TRBJ2-7 gives the whole variable domain DVKVTQSSRYLVKRTGEKVFLECVQDMDHENMFWYRQDPGLGLRLIYFSYDVKMKEKGDIPEGYSVSREKKERFSLILESASTNQTSMYLCASSFPLRASEQYFGPGTRLTVT.

This rearrangement joins TRBV5-4 to TRBJ2-1, with 11 nucleotides matching TRBD2. The CDR3 is 14 amino acids. CDR1 is SGHNT, CDR2 YYREEE, per germline (reference sequence). V shed 4 bases and J 5 bases; nucleotides not matched to a gene: 2. CDR3 sequence reads: CASSRLAGNNEQFF. Written as DNA, the CDR3 is TGTGCCAGCAGCCGACTAGCGGGGAACAATGAGCAGTTCTTC. The full variable domain, in which reference TRBV5-4 and TRBJ2-1 provide the parts outside the CDR3, is ETGVTQSPTHLIKTRGQQVTLRCSSQSGHNTVSWYQQALGQGPQFIFQYYREEENGRGNFPPRFSGLQFPNYSSELNVNALELDDSALYLCASSRLAGNNEQFFGPGTRLTVL.

The chain has TRBV7-9 and TRBJ2-1, with a weak D call TRBD2 (6 bases). V lost 5 bases, J lost 4 bases, and 21 bases lay in between. Germline-derived CDR1 and CDR2 are SEHNR and FQNEAQ (reference sequence). The CDR3 has 17 amino acids. The CDR3 region is CASSPRLANDLYNEQFF. For the CDR3, the DNA is TGTGCCAGCAGCCCGCGGCTAGCGAACGATTTATACAATGAGCAGTTCTTC.

This rearrangement joins TRBV29-1 to TRBJ2-1; 14 nucleotides agree with TRBD2. With V trimmed by 7 bases and J by 6 bases, 5 bases remained unmatched. The CDR3 has 14 residues. Germline-derived CDR1 and CDR2 are SQVTM and ANQGSEA. The CDR3 loop is CSGSGTSGSNEQFF. The CDR3 nucleotides read TGCAGCGGGTCCGGGACTAGCGGGAGCAATGAGCAGTTCTTC.

The chain couples TRBV5-4 to TRBJ1-3; D might be TRBD1 (6 bases). The length of the CDR3 is 16 residues. The germline gives CDR1 SGHNT, CDR2 YYREEE (reference sequence). The ends were cut back, 4 bases at V and 0 bases at J, with 14 bases in the middle. The CDR3 DNA reads as TGTGCCAGCAGCAGCAGGGGATCGCTCTCTGGAAACACCATATATTTT. This translates into CASSSRGSLSGNTIYF.

This chain uses TRBV25-1 with TRBJ2-7; D possibly corresponds to TRBD1 (5 bases). The germline CDR1 and CDR2 sequences are MGHDK and SYGVNS. Trimming removed 2 bases from V and 3 bases from J, with 17 bases in between. The CDR3 contains 16 residues. CDR3 amino acids: CASSEGRWQGDYEQYF. The CDR3 coding sequence is TGTGCCAGCAGTGAAGGCAGATGGCAAGGGGACTACGAGCAGTACTTC.

Only one count was recorded for this clone. V is TRBV12-3 or TRBV12-4 and J is TRBJ2-3; D might be TRBD2 (5 bases). This CDR3 region has 13 residues. The germline V and J ends were trimmed by 6 bases and 5 bases, with 12 bases remaining between them. The CDR3 DNA reads TGTGCCAGCAGCCGGGGTCGAGAAGATACGCAGTATTTT. This sequence encodes CASSRGREDTQYF.

The chain uses TRBV2 and TRBJ2-7, with 9 bases matching TRBD2. Losses at the gene ends were 6 bases for V and 7 bases for J; bases not matched to a gene: 7. Germline V gene data show CDR1 as SNHLY and CDR2 as FYNNEI. The CDR3 runs to 13 residues. For the CDR3, the DNA is TGTGCCAGCAGGGGGACTAGCTCCTGGGAGCAGTACTTC. Protein product: CASRGTSSWEQYF.

The chain recombines TRBV4-2 with TRBJ2-7; TRBD1 matches at 7 bases. This CDR3 has 15 amino acids. Trimming cost V 0 bases and J 5 bases; bases outside gene matches: 7. Germline V gives CDR1 LGHNA, CDR2 YNFKEQ. Here the CDR3 reads CASSQEGQIFHEQYF. The DNA of the CDR3 is TGTGCCAGCAGCCAAGAGGGACAGATCTTCCACGAGCAGTACTTC.

Here the CDR3 reads CASSPFVRAATDTQYF. The DNA of the CDR3 is TGTGCCAGCAGCCCCTTTGTAAGAGCGGCCACAGATACGCAGTATTTT. J is TRBJ2-3 and V is TRBV5-6; tentatively, D is TRBD2 (5 bases). Germline V lookup: CDR1 SGHDT, CDR2 YYEEEE. The V end lost 4 bases, the J end lost 2 bases, and 17 bases lay between the germline ends. The CDR3 consists of 16 residues.

This rearrangement joins TRBV2 to TRBJ2-5, with 8 positions matching TRBD1. Germline V gene data show CDR1 as SNHLY and CDR2 as FYNNEI. V gave up 8 bases and J gave up 4 bases; unmatched junction bases: 3. The CDR3 contains 12 residues. The CDR3 is CASDRGGETQYF. CDR3 DNA: TGTGCCAGCGACAGGGGAGGAGAGACCCAGTACTTC.

The chain uses TRBV7-9 and TRBJ1-2; D may be TRBD1 (5 bases). Per germline, CDR1 SEHNR and CDR2 FQNEAQ (reference sequence). There are 15 residues in the CDR3. Deletions cut 7 bases from V and 4 bases from J, with 19 bases between. The CDR3 nucleotides are TGTGCCAGCACCCCCCCCGGGGGGGACGGCTATGGCTACACCTTC. It specifies CASTPPGGDGYGYTF. The entire variable domain, with the rest obtained from reference TRBV7-9 and TRBJ1-2, is as follows: DTGVSQNPRHKITKRGQNVTFRCDPISEHNRLYWYRQTLGQGPEFLTYFQNEAQLEKSRLLSDRFSAERPKGSFSTLEIQRTEQGDSAMYLCASTPPGGDGYGYTFGSGTRLTVV.